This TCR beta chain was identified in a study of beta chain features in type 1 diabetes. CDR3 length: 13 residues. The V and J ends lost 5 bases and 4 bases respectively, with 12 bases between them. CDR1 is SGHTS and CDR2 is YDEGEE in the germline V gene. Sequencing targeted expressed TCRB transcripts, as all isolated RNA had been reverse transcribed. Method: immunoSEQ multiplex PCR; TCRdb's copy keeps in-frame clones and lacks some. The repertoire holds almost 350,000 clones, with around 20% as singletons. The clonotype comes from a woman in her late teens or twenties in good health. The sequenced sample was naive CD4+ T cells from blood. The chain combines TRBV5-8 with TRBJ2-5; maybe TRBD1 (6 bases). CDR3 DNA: TGTGCCAGCAGTACAGGGATAGTAGAGACCCAGTACTTC. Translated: CASSTGIVETQYF.